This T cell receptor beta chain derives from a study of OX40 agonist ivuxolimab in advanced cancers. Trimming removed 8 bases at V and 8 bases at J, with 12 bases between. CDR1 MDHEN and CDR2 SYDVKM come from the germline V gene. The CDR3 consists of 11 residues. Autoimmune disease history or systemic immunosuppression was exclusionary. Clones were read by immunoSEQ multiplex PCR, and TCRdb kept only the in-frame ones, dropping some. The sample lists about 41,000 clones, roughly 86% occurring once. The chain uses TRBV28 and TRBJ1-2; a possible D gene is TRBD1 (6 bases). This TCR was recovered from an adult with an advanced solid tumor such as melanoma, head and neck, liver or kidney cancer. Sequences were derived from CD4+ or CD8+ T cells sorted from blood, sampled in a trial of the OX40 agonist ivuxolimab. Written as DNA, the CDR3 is TGTGCCAGCGGGGACATTGAGGGCTACACCTTC. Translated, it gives CASGDIEGYTF.